This T cell receptor beta chain was sequenced in a study of shared clonotypes between healthy human individuals. Study processing details: Junction-only immunoSEQ sequences carried no quality scores, so filtering differed. Assay used: immunoSEQ multiplex PCR; TCRdb lists only in-frame clones, some missing. From that table come the V and J calls and clone size; the DNA was used to work out D and trimming. The sample carries some 2,100,000 clones, about 93% recorded once. This clone is a singleton in its sample. As defined, naive CD8 cells were CD45RO-negative and positively selected for CCR7, with terminally differentiated effector memory CD45RA+ cells excluded. This clonotype originated in a young man in good health. Some clones in this sample may be carry-over from other donors' samples. Material for sequencing was naive CD8+ T cells from PBMCs.

This chain's CDR3 is CASSHSDYEQYF. The CDR3 nucleotides are TGTGCCAGCAGTCATAGCGACTACGAGCAGTACTTC. V gene TRBV27 combines with J gene TRBJ2-7, with D possibly being TRBD2 (5 bases). Germline CDR1 MNHEY, CDR2 SMNVEV (reference sequence). This CDR3 has 12 amino acids. Trimming removed 5 bases at V and 3 bases at J, with 8 bases between.